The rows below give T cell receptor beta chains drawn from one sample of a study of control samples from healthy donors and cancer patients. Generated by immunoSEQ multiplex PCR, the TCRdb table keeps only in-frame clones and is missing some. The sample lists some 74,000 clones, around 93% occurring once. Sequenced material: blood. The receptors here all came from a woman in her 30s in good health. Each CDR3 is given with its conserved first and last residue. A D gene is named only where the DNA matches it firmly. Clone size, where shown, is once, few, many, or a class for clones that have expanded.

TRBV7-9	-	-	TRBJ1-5	CASSSRGQPQHF	TGTGCCAGCAGCTCTAGGGGACAGCCCCAGCATTTT
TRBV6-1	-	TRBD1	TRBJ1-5	CASSEGQGVSNQPQHF	TGTGCCAGCAGTGAGGGACAGGGGGTAAGCAATCAGCCCCAGCATTTT
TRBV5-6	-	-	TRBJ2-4	CASSLVGKGSLAKNIQYF	TGTGCCAGCAGCTTGGTGGGGAAGGGGTCGCTAGCCAAAAACATTCAGTACTTC
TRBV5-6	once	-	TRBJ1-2	CASSLEGTGTF	TGTGCCAGCAGCTTGGAAGGGACGGGTACCTTC
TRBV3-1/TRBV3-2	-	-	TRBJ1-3	CASSQSSGNTIYF	TGTGCCAGCAGCCAGAGCTCTGGAAACACCATATATTTT
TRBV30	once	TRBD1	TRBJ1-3	CAWSVQGSSSGNTIYF	TGTGCCTGGAGTGTACAGGGGAGTTCCTCTGGAAACACCATATATTTT
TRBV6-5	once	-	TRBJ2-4	CASSRTAQINIQYF	TGTGCCAGCAGCCGAACCGCACAGATAAACATTCAGTACTTC
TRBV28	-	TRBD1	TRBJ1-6	CASSPGDRLNSPLHF	TGTGCCAGCAGTCCAGGGGACAGGCTCAATTCACCCCTCCACTTT
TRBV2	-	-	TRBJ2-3	CASGRGSGSTDTQYF	TGTGCCAGCGGGCGGGGTTCGGGAAGCACAGATACGCAGTATTTT
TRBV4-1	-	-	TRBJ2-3	CASSRALGAADTQYF	TGCGCCAGCAGCCGGGCGTTGGGGGCTGCAGATACGCAGTATTTT
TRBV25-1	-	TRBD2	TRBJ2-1	CASTKTSGGVYNEQFF	TGTGCCAGCACGAAGACTAGCGGGGGAGTTTACAATGAGCAGTTCTTC
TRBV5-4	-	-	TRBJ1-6	CASSLPGDNSPLHF	TGTGCCAGCAGCTTGCCGGGAGATAATTCACCCCTCCACTTT
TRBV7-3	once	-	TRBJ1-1	CASSLTGGNTEAFF	TGTGCCAGCAGCTTAACAGGGGGGAACACTGAAGCTTTCTTT
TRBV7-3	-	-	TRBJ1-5	CASSLNGQRGQPQHF	TGTGCCAGCAGCTTAAATGGCCAACGGGGTCAGCCCCAGCATTTT
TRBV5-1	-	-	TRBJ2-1	CASSLVGSREQFF	TGCGCCAGCAGCTTGGTTGGCTCTAGGGAGCAGTTCTTC
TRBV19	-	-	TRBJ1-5	CASSDVSTSNQPQHF	TGTGCCAGTAGCGATGTCTCGACCTCCAATCAGCCCCAGCATTTT
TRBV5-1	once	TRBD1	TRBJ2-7	CASSLGQGGSYEQYF	TGCGCCAGCAGCCTGGGACAGGGGGGCTCCTACGAGCAGTACTTC
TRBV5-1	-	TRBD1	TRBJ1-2	CASSNRTGGGGYTF	TGCGCCAGCAGCAACCGGACAGGGGGCGGTGGCTACACCTTC
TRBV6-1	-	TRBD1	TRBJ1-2	CASSERYWGQADYTF	TGTGCCAGCAGTGAAAGGTACTGGGGACAGGCTGACTACACCTTC
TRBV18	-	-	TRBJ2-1	CASSPWGPPGNEQFF	TGTGCCAGCTCACCTTGGGGCCCCCCCGGGAATGAGCAGTTCTTC
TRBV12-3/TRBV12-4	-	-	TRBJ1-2	CASSLRGGYGYTF	TGTGCCAGCAGTTTGCGAGGCGGGTATGGCTACACCTTC
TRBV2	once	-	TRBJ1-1	CASRPTANTEAFF	TGTGCCAGCAGACCGACAGCGAACACTGAAGCTTTCTTT
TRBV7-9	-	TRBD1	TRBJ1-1	CASSSDRGDTEAFF	TGTGCCAGCAGCTCGGACAGGGGGGACACTGAAGCTTTCTTT
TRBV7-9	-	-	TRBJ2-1	CASSFTGGEQFF	TGTGCCAGCAGCTTTACTGGGGGAGAGCAGTTCTTC
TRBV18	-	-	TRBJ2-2	CASSPGLSVELFF	TGTGCCAGCTCACCTGGACTCTCGGTAGAGCTGTTTTTT
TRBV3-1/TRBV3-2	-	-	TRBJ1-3	CASSHGTNSGNTIYF	TGTGCCAGCAGCCACGGGACAAACTCTGGAAACACCATATATTTT
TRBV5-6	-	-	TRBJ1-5	CASSLALGTSNQPQHF	TGTGCCAGCAGCTTGGCCCTCGGGACTTCGAATCAGCCCCAGCATTTT
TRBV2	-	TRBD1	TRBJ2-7	CASSSDRDSYEQYF	TGTGCCAGCAGTTCGGACAGGGATAGCTACGAGCAGTACTTC
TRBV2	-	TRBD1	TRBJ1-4	CASSETGGLQLFF	TGTGCCAGCAGTGAAACAGGGGGGCTGCAACTGTTTTTT
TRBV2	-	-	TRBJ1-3	CASTRDIGNTIYF	TGTGCCAGCACCCGGGACATAGGAAACACCATATATTTT
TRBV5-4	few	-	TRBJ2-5	CASSRTVYQETQYF	TGTGCCAGCAGTCGGACAGTGTACCAAGAGACCCAGTACTTC